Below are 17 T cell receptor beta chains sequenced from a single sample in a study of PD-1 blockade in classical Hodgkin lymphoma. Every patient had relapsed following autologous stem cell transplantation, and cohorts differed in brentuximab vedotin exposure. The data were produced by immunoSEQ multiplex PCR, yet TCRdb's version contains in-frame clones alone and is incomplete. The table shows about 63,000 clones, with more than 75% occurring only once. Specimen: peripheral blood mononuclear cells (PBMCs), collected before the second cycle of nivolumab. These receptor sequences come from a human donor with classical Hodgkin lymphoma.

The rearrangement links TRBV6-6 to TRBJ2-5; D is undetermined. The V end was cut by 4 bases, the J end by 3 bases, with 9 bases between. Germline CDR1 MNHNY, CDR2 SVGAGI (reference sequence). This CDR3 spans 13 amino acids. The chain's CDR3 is CASSLNDEETQYF. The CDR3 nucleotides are TGTGCCAGCAGTTTGAACGACGAAGAGACCCAGTACTTC.

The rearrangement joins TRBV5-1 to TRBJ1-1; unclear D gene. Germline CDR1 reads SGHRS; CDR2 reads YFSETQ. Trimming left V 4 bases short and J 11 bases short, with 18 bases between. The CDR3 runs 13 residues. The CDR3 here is CASSLLGPWEAFF. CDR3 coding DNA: TGCGCCAGCAGCCTCCTGGGCCCCTGGGAGGCTTTCTTT.

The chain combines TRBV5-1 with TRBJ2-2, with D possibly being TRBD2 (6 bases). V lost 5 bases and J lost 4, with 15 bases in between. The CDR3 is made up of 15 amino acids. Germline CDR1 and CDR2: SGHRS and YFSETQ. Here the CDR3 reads CASSGGRTPTGELFF. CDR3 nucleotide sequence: TGCGCCAGCAGTGGAGGGCGGACCCCCACCGGGGAGCTGTTTTTT.

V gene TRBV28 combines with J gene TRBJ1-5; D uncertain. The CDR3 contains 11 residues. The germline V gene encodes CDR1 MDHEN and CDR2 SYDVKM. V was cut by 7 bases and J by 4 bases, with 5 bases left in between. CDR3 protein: CASNQNQPQHF. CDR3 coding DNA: TGTGCCAGCAACCAGAATCAGCCCCAGCATTTT.

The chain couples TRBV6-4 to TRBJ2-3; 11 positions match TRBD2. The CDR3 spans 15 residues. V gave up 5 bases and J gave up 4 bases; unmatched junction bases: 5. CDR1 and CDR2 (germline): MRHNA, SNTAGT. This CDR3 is CASSPGTSGSDTQYF. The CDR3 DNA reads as TGTGCCAGCAGTCCCGGGACTAGCGGATCAGATACGCAGTATTTT.

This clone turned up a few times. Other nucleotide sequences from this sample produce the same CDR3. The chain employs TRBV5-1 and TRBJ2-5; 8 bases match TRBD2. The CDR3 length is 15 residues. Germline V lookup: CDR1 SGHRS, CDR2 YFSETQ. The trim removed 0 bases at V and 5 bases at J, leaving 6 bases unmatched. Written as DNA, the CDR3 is TGCGCCAGCAGCTTGGGTCGGGGGGGCCAGGAGACCCAGTACTTC. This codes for CASSLGRGGQETQYF.

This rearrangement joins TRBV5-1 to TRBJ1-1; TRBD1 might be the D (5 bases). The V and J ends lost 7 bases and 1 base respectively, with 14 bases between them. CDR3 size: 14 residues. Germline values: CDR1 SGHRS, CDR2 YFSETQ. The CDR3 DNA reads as TGCGCCAGCTTGGGGGATACACCGAACACTGAAGCTTTCTTT. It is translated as CASLGDTPNTEAFF. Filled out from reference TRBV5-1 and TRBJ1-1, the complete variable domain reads KAGVTQTPRYLIKTRGQQVTLSCSPISGHRSVSWYQQTPGQGLQFLFEYFSETQRNKGNFPGRFSGRQFSNSRSEMNVSTLELGDSALYLCASLGDTPNTEAFFGQGTRLTVV.

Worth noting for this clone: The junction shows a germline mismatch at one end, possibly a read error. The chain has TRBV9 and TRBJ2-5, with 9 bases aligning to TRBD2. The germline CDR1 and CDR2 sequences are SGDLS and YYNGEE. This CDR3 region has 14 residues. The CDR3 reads CASNVAGVKETQYF. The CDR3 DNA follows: TGTGCCAGCAACGTAGCGGGGGTGAAAGAGACCCAGTACTTC.

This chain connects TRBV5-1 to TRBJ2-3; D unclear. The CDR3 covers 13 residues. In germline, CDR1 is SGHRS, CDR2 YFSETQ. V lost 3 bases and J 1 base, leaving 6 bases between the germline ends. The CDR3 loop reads CASSYDGTDTQYF. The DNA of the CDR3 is TGCGCCAGCAGCTACGATGGCACAGATACGCAGTATTTT.

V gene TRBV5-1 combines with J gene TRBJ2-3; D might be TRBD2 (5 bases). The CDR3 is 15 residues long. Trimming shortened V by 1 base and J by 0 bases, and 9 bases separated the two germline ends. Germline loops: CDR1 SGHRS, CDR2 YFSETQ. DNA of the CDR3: TGCGCCAGCAGCTTGTTCGGGGTGAGCACAGATACGCAGTATTTT. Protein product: CASSLFGVSTDTQYF.

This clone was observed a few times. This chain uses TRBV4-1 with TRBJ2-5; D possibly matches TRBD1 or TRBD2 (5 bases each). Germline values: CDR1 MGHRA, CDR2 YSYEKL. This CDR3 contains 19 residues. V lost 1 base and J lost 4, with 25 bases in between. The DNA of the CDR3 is TGCGCCAGCAGCCAAGGTCCCCTACTCTCGCGGCCTGGGGGAGAGACCCAGTACTTC. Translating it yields CASSQGPLLSRPGGETQYF.

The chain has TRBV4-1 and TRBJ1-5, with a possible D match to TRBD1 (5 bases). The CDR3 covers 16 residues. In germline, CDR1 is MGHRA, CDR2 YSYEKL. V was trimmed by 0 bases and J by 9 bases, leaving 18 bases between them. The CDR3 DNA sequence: TGCGCCAGCAGCCAAGAAGAGGGACGGACCACCGGGCCCCAGCATTTT. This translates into CASSQEEGRTTGPQHF.

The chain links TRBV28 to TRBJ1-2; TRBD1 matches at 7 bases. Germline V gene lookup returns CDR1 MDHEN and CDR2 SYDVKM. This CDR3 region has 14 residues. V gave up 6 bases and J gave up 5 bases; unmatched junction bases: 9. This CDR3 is CASRKPGTAYGYTF. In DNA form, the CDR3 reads TGTGCCAGCAGGAAACCCGGGACAGCGTATGGCTACACCTTC.

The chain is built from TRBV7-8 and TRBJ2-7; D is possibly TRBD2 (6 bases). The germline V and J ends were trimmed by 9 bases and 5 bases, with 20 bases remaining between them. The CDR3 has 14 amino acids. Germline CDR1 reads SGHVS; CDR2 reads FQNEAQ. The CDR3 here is CASRDSSFYNEQYF. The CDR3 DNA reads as TGTGCCAGTAGGGACTCTAGCTTTTACAACGAGCAGTACTTC.

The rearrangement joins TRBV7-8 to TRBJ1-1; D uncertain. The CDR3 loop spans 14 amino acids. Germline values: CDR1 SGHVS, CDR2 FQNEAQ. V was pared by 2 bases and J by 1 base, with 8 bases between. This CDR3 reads CASSLSSGNTEAFF. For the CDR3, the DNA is TGTGCCAGCAGCTTATCATCAGGGAACACTGAAGCTTTCTTT.

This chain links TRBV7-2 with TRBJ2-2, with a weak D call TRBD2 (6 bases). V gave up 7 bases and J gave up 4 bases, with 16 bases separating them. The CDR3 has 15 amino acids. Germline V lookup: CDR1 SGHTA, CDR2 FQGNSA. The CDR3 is CASTKVAGFTGELFF. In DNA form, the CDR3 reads TGTGCCAGCACTAAAGTCGCGGGGTTCACCGGGGAGCTGTTTTTT. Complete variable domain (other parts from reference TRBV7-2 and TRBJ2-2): GAGVSQSPSNKVTEKGKDVELRCDPISGHTALYWYRQSLGQGLEFLIYFQGNSAPDKSGLPSDRFSAERTGGSVSTLTIQRTQQEDSAVYLCASTKVAGFTGELFFGEGSRLTVL.

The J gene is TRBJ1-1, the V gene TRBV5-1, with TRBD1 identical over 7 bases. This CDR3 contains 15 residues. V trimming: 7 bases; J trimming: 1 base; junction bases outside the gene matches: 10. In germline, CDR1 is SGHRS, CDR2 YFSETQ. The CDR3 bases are TGCGCCAGCCGACAGGGATCTGGGTCGAACACTGAAGCTTTCTTT. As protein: CASRQGSGSNTEAFF. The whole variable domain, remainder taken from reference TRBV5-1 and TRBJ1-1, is KAGVTQTPRYLIKTRGQQVTLSCSPISGHRSVSWYQQTPGQGLQFLFEYFSETQRNKGNFPGRFSGRQFSNSRSEMNVSTLELGDSALYLCASRQGSGSNTEAFFGQGTRLTVV.